What follows are 20 T cell receptor beta chains derived from one specimen sequenced in a study of naive and memory T cell subsets. An oligonucleotide containing a UMI was ligated to the 3' end of TCR cDNA. Ligated cDNA underwent four rounds of PCR with nested alpha and beta constant region primers and SP2. TCRdb independently ran MiXCR on the 5' RACE reads; one entry per CDR3 protein. The sample lists roughly 48,000 distinct CDR3 sequences, approximately 4.5% occurring once. These receptors all stem from a female donor in good health.

This clonotype was recorded a few times. V usage is TRBV20-1 and J usage is TRBJ2-1, with a possible D match to TRBD2 (5 bases). The CDR3 is made up of 15 amino acids. CDR1 and CDR2 from the germline V gene are DFQATT and SNEGSKA (reference sequence). The V and J ends lost 3 bases and 0 bases respectively, with 12 bases between them. The CDR3 protein is CSASDTSSSYNEQFF. CDR3 DNA sequence: TGCAGTGCTAGTGATACTAGTTCCTCCTACAATGAGCAGTTCTTC.

This clonotype was recorded at least ten times. The chain uses TRBV2 and TRBJ1-2, with D unresolved. V was clipped by 11 bases and J by 0 bases, with 16 bases between them. This CDR3 contains 14 residues. CDR1 is SNHLY, CDR2 FYNNEI, per germline. The CDR3 DNA sequence: TGTGCCGGTTCCACAGAATTAGCTAACTATGGCTACACCTTC. Encoded protein: CAGSTELANYGYTF.

The sample holds many counts of this clonotype. This sequence joins TRBV29-1 and TRBJ2-2, with 7 nucleotides matching TRBD1. Germline V gene lookup returns CDR1 SQVTM and CDR2 ANQGSEA. V dropped 4 bases and J dropped 4; count of bases not matched to a gene: 6. The CDR3 is 14 amino acids. The chain's CDR3 is CSVGQGVRTGELFF. As DNA, the CDR3 is TGCAGCGTTGGGCAGGGGGTACGCACCGGGGAGCTGTTTTTT.

This clonotype was seen at least ten times. The chain uses TRBV10-2 and TRBJ1-1; 7 bases align to TRBD1. Germline V CDR1 and CDR2: WSHSY, SAAADI. Unmatched junction bases numbered 9, after V lost 6 bases and J lost 5 bases. This CDR3 has 14 amino acids. CDR3 nucleotide sequence: TGCGCCAGCAGATTAGGGGGCTTGGGTACTGAAGCTTTCTTT. Translating it yields CASRLGGLGTEAFF.

There are many counts of this clonotype. The chain couples TRBV20-1 to TRBJ2-3, with 8 bases identical to TRBD2. Germline V gene lookup returns CDR1 DFQATT and CDR2 SNEGSKA (reference sequence). This CDR3 is built from 17 residues. The ends lost 2 bases at V and 6 bases at J; junction bases unmatched: 16. This CDR3 reads CSARPAGGGVRSDTQYF. CDR3 bases: TGCAGTGCTAGACCCGCGGGAGGCGGGGTTAGATCCGATACGCAGTATTTT.

This clonotype came up many times. CDR3 DNA: TGCAGTGCTAGGGGGGGGCCCTCCTACGAGCAGTACTTC. It yields the protein CSARGGPSYEQYF. This chain joins TRBV20-1 and TRBJ2-7, with a tentative D call TRBD2 (7 bases). With 3 bases removed from V and 0 bases from J, the gap between germline ends came to 9 bases. This CDR3 spans 13 amino acids. Germline V gives CDR1 DFQATT, CDR2 SNEGSKA (reference sequence).

Many counts were recorded for this clonotype. The CDR3 spells CASSSMTGVGGYTF. As DNA, the CDR3 is TGTGCCAGCAGTTCTATGACAGGGGTGGGTGGCTACACCTTC. The gene calls are TRBV6-5 and TRBJ1-2; TRBD1 matches 8 bases. Germline V CDR1 and CDR2: MNHEY, SVGAGI. The CDR3 sequence is 14 residues long. Trimming took 4 bases from V and 7 from J; bases not matched to a gene: 8.

This clonotype was detected many times. The rearrangement links TRBV18 to TRBJ1-3, with D possibly matching TRBD1 (5 bases). Germline CDR1 KGHSH, CDR2 LQKENI. Trimming took off 3 bases at V and 3 bases at J, with 9 bases between the two ends. The CDR3 spans 14 residues. DNA for the CDR3: TGTGCCAGCTCACCCCCAGGGATTGGAAACACCATATATTTT. Protein sequence: CASSPPGIGNTIYF.

At least ten counts were recorded for this clonotype. The chain employs TRBV4-3 and TRBJ1-4; D is ambiguous. Germline V gene lookup returns CDR1 LGHNA and CDR2 YSLEER. CDR3 length equals 16 residues. The ends were cut back, 4 bases at V and 5 bases at J, with 17 bases in the middle. The chain's CDR3 is CASSLGNDFANEKLFF. The CDR3 DNA is TGCGCCAGCAGCCTTGGGAATGACTTCGCCAATGAAAAACTGTTTTTT.

This clonotype came up many times. This chain connects TRBV20-1 to TRBJ1-5; the D is unclear. Germline V gene lookup returns CDR1 DFQATT and CDR2 SNEGSKA (reference sequence). The V end lost 3 bases, the J end lost 0 bases, and 6 bases lay between the germline ends. The CDR3 is 13 amino acids. This chain's CDR3 is CSASYASNQPQHF. For the CDR3, the DNA is TGCAGTGCTAGCTATGCTAGCAATCAGCCCCAGCATTTT.

This clonotype was found many times. The chain has TRBV6-5 and TRBJ2-1; D remains unclear. V was clipped by 4 bases and J by 9 bases, with 16 bases between them. The V gene's germline CDR1 is MNHEY and CDR2 SVGAGI. There are 14 residues in the CDR3. The CDR3 loop is CASSSTTDRSEQFF. CDR3 DNA: TGTGCCAGCAGTTCCACGACCGACCGTAGTGAGCAGTTCTTC.

Turning to this clonotype: This may be a read error: a much more frequent sequence differs by one nucleotide. For the CDR3, the DNA is TGTGCCAGCAGTGTGAGGGAGAGTCAGTCCCAGCATTTT. Encoded protein: CASSVRESQSQHF. V usage is TRBV25-1 and J usage is TRBJ1-5; D is uncertain. Per the germline V gene, CDR1 is MGHDK and CDR2 is SYGVNS. The length of the CDR3 is 13 residues.

This clonotype was detected many times. The chain uses TRBV7-8 and TRBJ2-1; 9 bases line up with TRBD2. Germline assignment: CDR1 SGHVS and CDR2 FQNEAQ. Trimming at V came to 5 bases and at J to 6 bases, leaving 8 bases not matched to a gene. There are 15 residues in the CDR3. The CDR3 sequence: CASSEPGLAANEQFF. The CDR3 DNA reads as TGTGCCAGCAGCGAACCGGGACTAGCTGCCAATGAGCAGTTCTTC.

This clonotype was recorded at least ten times. This chain joins TRBV7-2 and TRBJ1-4; D call uncertain. V was shortened by 1 base and J by 6 bases, with 9 bases between the two germline ends. The CDR3 is made up of 14 amino acids. The germline gives CDR1 SGHTA, CDR2 FQGNSA. The CDR3 sequence: CASSLGRSYEKLFF. The CDR3 nucleotides are TGTGCCAGCAGCTTAGGGAGGAGCTATGAAAAACTGTTTTTT.

The sample holds many counts of this clonotype. V gene TRBV23-1 combines with J gene TRBJ2-1, with 14 bases fitting TRBD2. TRBV23-1 is marked as an open reading frame, function uncertain. V lost 3 bases to trimming and J lost 10 bases; unmatched junction nucleotides: 11. The CDR3 length is 17 residues. This chain's CDR3 is CASSHSTGTSGSKEQFF. As DNA, the CDR3 is TGCGCCAGCAGTCACTCGACCGGGACTAGCGGGAGTAAGGAGCAGTTCTTC.

This clonotype was counted at least ten times. The chain recombines TRBV6-5 with TRBJ2-2, with TRBD2 matching over 7 bases. The CDR3 loop spans 19 amino acids. V shed 2 bases, J shed 0 bases, and the junction held 12 bases outside the gene matches. Germline CDR1 and CDR2: MNHEY and SVGAGI. CDR3 in amino acids: CASSYGSVSGPANTGELFF. Here the CDR3 DNA reads TGTGCCAGCAGTTACGGGTCAGTTAGCGGGCCTGCGAACACCGGGGAGCTGTTTTTT.

For this clonotype: A much larger clone is a single base away; this may be a read error. This rearrangement joins TRBV5-6 to TRBJ2-1, with unresolved D. CDR3 size: 12 residues. The germline CDR1 and CDR2 sequences are SGHDT and YYEEEE. The CDR3 DNA follows: TGTGCCAGCAGCTCCCTCGTCCGTGAGCAGGTCTTC. It encodes CASSSLVREQVF.

Ten or more counts support this clonotype. The DNA for the CDR3 is TGTGCCAGCAGCTCCCCCGCCAACTACAATGAGCAGTTCTTC. Amino acids: CASSSPANYNEQFF. The rearrangement links TRBV7-9 to TRBJ2-1; D is unclear. The CDR3 sequence is 14 residues long. The germline gives CDR1 SEHNR, CDR2 FQNEAQ (reference sequence). Trimming stripped 4 bases from V and 3 bases from J, with 10 bases between.

Many counts were recorded for this clonotype. This chain links TRBV7-2 with TRBJ2-3; TRBD2 might be the D (6 bases). CDR1 and CDR2 from the germline V gene are SGHTA and FQGNSA. Trimming cost V 5 bases and J 6 bases, with 24 bases left between them. The CDR3 is made up of 17 amino acids. The CDR3 region is CASSRSGRVLIRDTQYF. Here the CDR3 DNA reads TGTGCCAGCAGCCGGAGCGGGCGGGTACTTATCAGGGATACGCAGTATTTT.

This chain connects TRBV20-1 to TRBJ1-5; perhaps TRBD1 as D (6 bases). Between the trimmed V and J ends, which lost 3 bases and 2 bases, there was a span of 8 bases. The length of the CDR3 is 13 residues. The V gene's germline CDR1 is DFQATT and CDR2 SNEGSKA (reference sequence). The CDR3 loop reads CSASQGRNQPQHF. Written as DNA, the CDR3 is TGCAGTGCTAGCCAGGGGCGCAATCAGCCCCAGCATTTT.